This is a list of T cell receptor beta chains from one sample in a study of cytomegalovirus exposure and HLA in healthy donors. Some clones are missing from TCRdb's copy, which holds only in-frame ones; the method was immunoSEQ multiplex PCR. This table holds over 150,000 clones, 68% found once. The sequenced sample consisted of PBMCs. Every receptor here comes from a man in his fifties in good health and CMV-seronegative. The CDR3 runs from the conserved cysteine through the conserved F or W. A D gene is named only where the DNA matches it firmly. For some rows the clone size is stated as once, few or many, or as a class when expanded; others skip it.

>13|TRBJ1-2|TRBV15|.|.
CATSVQPAYGYTF
TGTGCCACCAGCGTACAGCCAGCCTATGGCTACACCTTC
>16|TRBJ1-5|TRBV4-1|.|.
CASSQAESLGGQPQHF
TGCGCCAGCAGCCAAGCGGAGAGTCTGGGAGGACAGCCCCAGCATTTT
>17|TRBJ2-5|TRBV4-2|TRBD2|.
CASSQDRGLAGGETQYF
TGTGCCAGCAGCCAAGATAGGGGACTAGCGGGCGGAGAGACCCAGTACTTC
>14|TRBJ2-1|TRBV5-8|.|.
CASSLRGSYNEQFF
TGTGCCAGCAGCTTGAGGGGGAGCTACAATGAGCAGTTCTTC
>17|TRBJ2-1|TRBV5-1|TRBD1|.
CASSTRQGNRGINEQFF
TGCGCCAGCAGCACCCGACAGGGGAATAGGGGAATCAATGAGCAGTTCTTC
>16|TRBJ2-3|TRBV19|.|few
CASSLLTGVAEDTQYF
TGTGCCAGTAGTTTACTGACAGGTGTGGCGGAAGATACGCAGTATTTT
>14|TRBJ2-5|TRBV9|.|.
CASSVESRDGTQYF
TGTGCCAGCAGCGTAGAGTCTCGGGATGGGACCCAGTACTTC
>15|TRBJ2-7|TRBV18|TRBD1|few
CASSPRRQGAYEQYF
TGTGCCAGCTCACCCCGGCGACAGGGGGCCTACGAGCAGTACTTC
>15|TRBJ1-5|TRBV28|.|.
CASSLPASRVQPQHF
TGTGCCAGCAGTTTACCAGCGAGCCGGGTTCAGCCCCAGCATTTT
>13|TRBJ1-2|TRBV5-4|.|.
CASSFGALYGYTF
TGTGCCAGCAGCTTTGGAGCCCTCTATGGCTACACCTTC
>13|TRBJ2-3|TRBV5-1|.|.
CASSVSGADTQYF
TGCGCCAGCAGCGTTTCAGGGGCAGATACGCAGTATTTT
>13|TRBJ1-2|TRBV7-2|.|few
CASSLEEAMGYTF
TGTGCCAGCAGCTTAGAGGAGGCGATGGGCTACACCTTC
>15|TRBJ1-1|TRBV5-1|TRBD1|.
CASSLAGTVNTEAFF
TGCGCCAGCAGCTTGGCGGGGACAGTGAACACTGAAGCTTTCTTT
>15|TRBJ1-6|TRBV6-5|TRBD1|.
CASSLDRDYNSPLHF
TGTGCCAGCAGTTTGGACAGGGACTATAATTCACCCCTCCACTTT
>18|TRBJ2-3|TRBV7-2|.|.
CASSSPGGRAGHTDTQYF
TGTGCCAGCAGCTCGCCGGGGGGCAGGGCGGGGCACACAGATACGCAGTATTTT
>17|TRBJ1-2|TRBV19|TRBD1|.
CASSILGQGATNYGYTF
TGTGCCAGTAGTATCCTGGGACAGGGGGCGACTAACTATGGCTACACCTTC
>14|TRBJ2-5|TRBV5-4|TRBD1|.
CASSSGQAGETQYF
TGTGCCAGCAGCTCGGGACAGGCCGGAGAGACCCAGTACTTC
>13|TRBJ2-5|TRBV7-2|.|.
CASSLAQQETQYF
TGTGCCAGCAGCTTAGCGCAGCAAGAGACCCAGTACTTC
>14|TRBJ2-2|TRBV2|.|once
CASTVGGPTGELFF
TGTGCCAGCACCGTGGGGGGACCCACCGGGGAGCTGTTTTTT
>16|TRBJ2-5|TRBV27|.|.
CASKTGLLGLQETQYF
TGTGCCAGCAAGACTGGTTTGTTAGGTTTGCAAGAGACCCAGTACTTC
>14|TRBJ1-6|TRBV19|.|.
CASNGRQINSPLHF
TGTGCCAGTAATGGAAGACAAATTAATTCACCCCTCCACTTT
>16|TRBJ2-1|TRBV5-1|TRBD2|few
CASSSYSGGTYNEQFF
TGCGCCAGCAGCTCTTATAGCGGGGGGACCTACAATGAGCAGTTCTTC
>16|TRBJ2-1|TRBV5-1|TRBD2|.
CASSRGLAGDYNEQFF
TGCGCCAGCAGCCGTGGACTAGCGGGGGACTACAATGAGCAGTTCTTC
>13|TRBJ2-3|TRBV27|TRBD2|.
CASRRGGIDTQYF
TGTGCCAGCAGGCGGGGGGGCATCGATACGCAGTATTTT
>16|TRBJ2-7|TRBV2|TRBD1|.
CASRFHRDRDSYEQYF
TGTGCCAGCAGGTTTCACCGGGACAGAGACTCCTACGAGCAGTACTTC
>16|TRBJ2-3|TRBV2|TRBD1|.
CASSDRGTGVKGTQYF
TGTGCCAGCAGTGATCGAGGGACAGGGGTAAAAGGTACGCAGTATTTT
>13|TRBJ1-5|TRBV7-9|.|.
CASSLGGEQPQHF
TGTGCCAGCAGCTTAGGTGGGGAGCAGCCCCAGCATTTT
>16|TRBJ1-2|TRBV27|TRBD1|.
CASSPPRSQGARGYTF
TGTGCCAGCAGTCCACCCCGGTCTCAGGGGGCGCGAGGCTACACCTTC
>15|TRBJ2-2|TRBV4-2|.|.
CASTSYGGPTGELFF
TGTGCCAGCACCTCCTACGGGGGACCGACCGGGGAGCTGTTTTTT
>14|TRBJ1-1|TRBV6-1|.|.
CASSEARQYTEAFF
TGTGCCAGCAGTGAAGCCCGACAATACACTGAAGCTTTCTTT
>13|TRBJ2-2|TRBV7-9|TRBD2|.
CASSFGLAGELFF
TGTGCCAGCAGCTTCGGACTAGCGGGGGAGCTGTTTTTT
>14|TRBJ2-5|TRBV7-6|.|.
CASSLGISQETQYF
TGTGCCAGCAGCTTAGGTATCTCGCAAGAGACCCAGTACTTC
>15|TRBJ1-2|TRBV6-6|TRBD1|few
CASSYSGQGRDGYTF
TGTGCCAGCAGTTACTCAGGACAGGGACGGGATGGCTACACCTTC
>16|TRBJ1-5|TRBV7-2|.|few
CASSPMGRGINQPQHF
TGTGCCAGCAGCCCCATGGGGAGGGGGATCAATCAGCCCCAGCATTTT
>14|TRBJ2-7|TRBV5-1|.|few
CASSPSSNSYEQYF
TGCGCCAGCAGCCCATCGAGTAATTCCTACGAGCAGTACTTC
>18|TRBJ2-1|TRBV7-2|TRBD2|.
CASSPSGGAPRSYNEQFF
TGTGCCAGCAGCCCGAGCGGGGGGGCCCCTCGGTCCTACAATGAGCAGTTCTTC
>14|TRBJ2-5|TRBV7-2|TRBD2|.
CASRKLAAQETQYF
TGTGCCAGCAGGAAACTAGCGGCCCAAGAGACCCAGTACTTC
>16|TRBJ2-5|TRBV5-4|TRBD2|.
CASSLGKAGGHETQYF
TGTGCCAGCAGCTTGGGAAAGGCGGGGGGGCATGAGACCCAGTACTTC
>15|TRBJ1-5|TRBV15|.|.
CATSRDPGSNQPQHF
TGTGCCACCAGCAGAGATCCTGGCAGCAATCAGCCCCAGCATTTT
>15|TRBJ1-5|TRBV6-5|TRBD1|.
CASSSTGKRNQPQHF
TGTGCCAGCAGTTCGACAGGGAAAAGGAATCAGCCCCAGCATTTT
>15|TRBJ2-1|TRBV5-1|TRBD1|.
CASSQTGADYNEQFF
TGCGCCAGCAGCCAGACAGGGGCCGACTACAATGAGCAGTTCTTC
>12|TRBJ2-3|TRBV5-1|.|.
CASSLNWDTQYF
TGCGCCAGCAGCTTGAACTGGGATACGCAGTATTTT
>16|TRBJ1-4|TRBV19|.|.
CASSQGRFSTNEKLFF
TGTGCCAGTAGTCAGGGCAGATTTTCAACTAATGAAAAACTGTTTTTT
>13|TRBJ1-2|TRBV5-4|.|once
CASSSGDPFGLTF
TGTGCCAGCAGTTCAGGGGACCCCTTTGGACTTACCTTC
>15|TRBJ1-2|TRBV5-1|TRBD1|.
CASSPGDRGAYGYTF
TGCGCCAGCAGCCCCGGGGACAGGGGTGCCTATGGCTACACCTTC
>18|TRBJ2-3|TRBV11-2|.|.
CASSLNPQGSGLTDTQYF
TGTGCCAGCAGCTTAAACCCGCAGGGTAGCGGCCTCACAGATACGCAGTATTTT